This TCR beta chain appears in the sequencing data of a study of T cells in Graves' hyperthyroidism and ophthalmopathy. Hyperthyroidism of Graves' type that showed no ophthalmopathy progression within 18 months was stable. PBMCs came from 7.5 to 10 ml fresh peripheral blood. RNA transcripts gave rise to amplified TCR beta CDR3 regions. A first-round RT-PCR of the TCR CDR3 used the HTBI primer set. TCRdb independently ran MiXCR on the multiplex PCR reads; one entry per CDR3 protein. The sample yields 300,000 to 450,000 distinct CDR3 sequences, 11% to 15% seen once. This clonotype was seen ten or more times. No antigen is known for it. Overall study findings and caveats: Using 13 V-J features, a model discriminated ophthalmopathy from stable hyperthyroidism. Blood also showed most of the thyroid clonotypes that were expanded above 0.001.

The germline CDR1 and CDR2 sequences are SGHAT and FQNNGV. The CDR3 is made up of 15 amino acids. V was shortened by 4 bases and J by 0 bases, with 10 bases between the two germline ends. This chain connects TRBV11-2 to TRBJ1-3; possible D gene TRBD1, 6 bases. The clonotype originates from a woman between 55 and 75 years old with Graves' hyperthyroidism. Input material: blood. Written as DNA, the CDR3 is TGTGCCAGCAGCTCTGGGGGCTACTCTGGAAACACCATATATTTT. Amino acids: CASSSGGYSGNTIYF.